This TCR beta chain was documented in a study of blood T cell repertoires in COVID-19. Whole-study context: Spain, Italy and the United States supplied samples that represented acute and convalescent COVID-19.

Germline-derived CDR1 and CDR2 are SGHRS and YFSETQ. Between the trimmed V and J ends, which lost 1 base and 5 bases, there was a span of 11 bases. The length of the CDR3 is 14 residues. Clones were read by immunoSEQ multiplex PCR, and TCRdb kept only the in-frame ones, dropping some. Here the sample spans about 110,000 clones, more than 70% being singletons. The genes are TRBV5-1 and TRBJ2-3; D unresolved. Material for sequencing was peripheral blood. The TCR comes from a woman in her sixties or seventies with COVID-19, enrolled during active disease. CDR3 sequence reads: CASSLSSVEDTQYF. CDR3 in DNA: TGCGCCAGCAGCTTGTCTAGTGTGGAAGATACGCAGTATTTT.